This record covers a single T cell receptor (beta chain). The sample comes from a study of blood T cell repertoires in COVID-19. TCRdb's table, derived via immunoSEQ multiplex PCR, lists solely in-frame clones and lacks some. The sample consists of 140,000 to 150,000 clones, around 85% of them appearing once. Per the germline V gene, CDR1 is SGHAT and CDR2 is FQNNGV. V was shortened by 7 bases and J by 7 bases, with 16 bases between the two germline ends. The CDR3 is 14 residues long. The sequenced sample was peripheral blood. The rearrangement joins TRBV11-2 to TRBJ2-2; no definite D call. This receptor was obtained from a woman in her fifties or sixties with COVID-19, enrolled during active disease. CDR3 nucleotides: TGTGCCAGCACCCCTCCGACAAGGATCGGGGAGCTGTTTTTT. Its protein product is CASTPPTRIGELFF.